This note documents a single TCR beta chain sequence. The count of this clonotype is one. Its antigen remains unidentified. Its ends do not fully match the called genes, so a read error is possible. The CDR3 runs 15 amino acids, cysteine and phenylalanine included. Only CDR3 DNA remains: 45 bases, in frame from the first base. Based on the germline V gene, the CDR1 and CDR2 sequences are SQVTM and ANQGSEA. This record belongs to a study of tumor and adjacent non-tumor tissue in lung cancer (dated by TCRdb to 2017 to 2018). For the wider study: Of the cohort, eleven to twelve patients had adenocarcinoma, 2 had squamous cell carcinoma and 1 had small cell lung cancer. Ages among the roughly 15 patients ranged from about 30 to 76 years, there were roughly 10 men and 5 women, and disease was at TNM stage I to III. Sequencing produced 130 million or so productive TCRbeta reads in total, an average of around 4.2 million reads per sample. The study compared bulk TCRbeta repertoires between lung tumor tissue and matched distant non-tumor lung tissue from 15 lung cancer patients. For each patient, one tumor sample and one normal lung sample were taken, giving thirty paired specimens that underwent TCRbeta CDR3 sequencing.

Library method: multiplex PCR. The sequencer listed for this sample is Illumina HiSeq 2500. TCRbeta libraries were built by three rounds of nested PCR using primers (Table S4), following protocols modified from ARM-PCR. PCR products of 200-500 bp were gel-excised and purified with the QIAquick gel extraction kit before sequencing. Turning to the authors' computational methods: Trimmomatic was used to clean the reads, FLASH merged the cleaned reads into complete CDR3 sequences, and MiTCR assigned the sequences to V(D)J germline segments. VDJtools was used to compute clonal diversity as the inverse Simpson's index. In-frame sequences without a premature stop codon were defined as productive reads. Clones were called with MiXCR by TCRdb after fastp trimmed the public reads at Q25, and only in-frame beta chains were retained. Duplicate CDR3 protein sequences are folded into a single record with the most common DNA and genes. TCRdb's processing, not the study's, gives the V and J calls here. The sample table records around 71,000 distinct CDR3 sequences; approximately 77% of these occur just once. Clones ranked in the top ten supply about 9.2% of the sample.

The paper's findings and limits, for the study overall: TCR diversity was significantly higher in younger patients, and higher tumor TCR diversity was associated with shorter overall and disease-free survival. The sequencing platform is not named in the methods, and unique molecular identifiers are not mentioned. The top 100 clones made up a significantly larger cumulative share of the repertoire in normal lung than in tumor tissue. Significantly higher TCR diversity (inverse Simpson) was observed in tumor tissue than in normal lung tissue (around 450 vs 160, P = 0.0075, Mann-Whitney U test). Because peripheral blood was not sequenced, blood TCRbeta repertoires in the lung cancer patients of the study were not examined. With only around 16 patients in the cohort, the authors noted that larger samples and more detailed clinical data are needed.

RNA was isolated from bulk unsorted tissue, and RNA quality was assessed with a NanoDrop ND-1000 and an Agilent 2100. Donors were newly diagnosed lung cancer patients admitted for thoracic surgery in China between August and November 2014, without prior chemotherapy. Anyone who had undergone radiotherapy or chemotherapy before, or who had another cancer at the same time, was left out of the study. Pieces of surgical tissue measuring about 1-2.2 cm3 were kept in RNAlater solution and stored at -80 degrees C until use. Input material: lung tumor tissue. The sequence was obtained from a woman between 35 and 50 years old with non-small cell lung cancer. This chain is built from TRBV29-1 and TRBJ2-7, and 12 bases in between align with TRBD2. The DNA is as follows: TGCAGCGGTGAAACTTTGACTAGCGGGGGTTGCGAGCAGTACTTC. This codes for CSGETLTSGGCEQYF.